This T cell receptor beta chain derives from a study of neurological immune-mediated disorders. Germline V gives CDR1 DFQATT, CDR2 SNEGSKA (reference sequence). The CDR3 covers 14 residues. The germline V and J ends were trimmed by 2 bases and 1 base, with 11 bases remaining between them. The authors produced cDNA by 5'RACE using 10-nucleotide random UMIs. The output of every sequencing run, over 190 million TCR-beta sequences, came from 15-18 subjects. TCRdb reprocessed the 5' RACE reads with MiXCR, giving one entry per CDR3 protein. This sample has roughly 80,000 distinct CDR3 sequences, with over 15% found just once. Whole-study results and caveats: Private repertoires in all groups were suggested by the finding that expanded clones across subjects shared no CDR3 amino acid sequences.

This clonotype has a handful of counts. The antigen is unknown. This sequence originates from a woman in her forties in good health. This chain uses TRBV20-1 with TRBJ1-2, with a possible D match to TRBD1 (6 bases). The sequenced sample consisted of PBMCs. CDR3 amino acids: CSARLQDSNYGYTF. In DNA, the CDR3 is TGCAGTGCTAGACTGCAGGACAGTAACTATGGCTACACCTTC.